This entry features one T cell receptor (beta chain) sequence. Profiling relied on immunoSEQ multiplex PCR, and the TCRdb table lists in-frame clones only, not all of them. Here the sample spans a few hundred thousand clones, about 85% being singletons. The sample belongs to a study of blood T cell repertoires in COVID-19. Across the study: COVID-19 samples collected from the United States, Italy and Spain covered acute and convalescent phases.

Sequenced sample: peripheral blood. This receptor was obtained from a man younger than 30 with active or convalescent COVID-19.

DNA for the CDR3: TGCGCCAGCAGCCATCTGACAGGGGACACTGAAGCTTTCTTT. Protein: CASSHLTGDTEAFF. V gene TRBV4-3 combines with J gene TRBJ1-1; 8 bases are a match to TRBD1. Germline CDR1 and CDR2: LGHNA and YSLEER. CDR3 size: 14 residues. The J segment lost 3 bases and the V segment lost 3 bases, leaving 3 bases of the junction unmatched.